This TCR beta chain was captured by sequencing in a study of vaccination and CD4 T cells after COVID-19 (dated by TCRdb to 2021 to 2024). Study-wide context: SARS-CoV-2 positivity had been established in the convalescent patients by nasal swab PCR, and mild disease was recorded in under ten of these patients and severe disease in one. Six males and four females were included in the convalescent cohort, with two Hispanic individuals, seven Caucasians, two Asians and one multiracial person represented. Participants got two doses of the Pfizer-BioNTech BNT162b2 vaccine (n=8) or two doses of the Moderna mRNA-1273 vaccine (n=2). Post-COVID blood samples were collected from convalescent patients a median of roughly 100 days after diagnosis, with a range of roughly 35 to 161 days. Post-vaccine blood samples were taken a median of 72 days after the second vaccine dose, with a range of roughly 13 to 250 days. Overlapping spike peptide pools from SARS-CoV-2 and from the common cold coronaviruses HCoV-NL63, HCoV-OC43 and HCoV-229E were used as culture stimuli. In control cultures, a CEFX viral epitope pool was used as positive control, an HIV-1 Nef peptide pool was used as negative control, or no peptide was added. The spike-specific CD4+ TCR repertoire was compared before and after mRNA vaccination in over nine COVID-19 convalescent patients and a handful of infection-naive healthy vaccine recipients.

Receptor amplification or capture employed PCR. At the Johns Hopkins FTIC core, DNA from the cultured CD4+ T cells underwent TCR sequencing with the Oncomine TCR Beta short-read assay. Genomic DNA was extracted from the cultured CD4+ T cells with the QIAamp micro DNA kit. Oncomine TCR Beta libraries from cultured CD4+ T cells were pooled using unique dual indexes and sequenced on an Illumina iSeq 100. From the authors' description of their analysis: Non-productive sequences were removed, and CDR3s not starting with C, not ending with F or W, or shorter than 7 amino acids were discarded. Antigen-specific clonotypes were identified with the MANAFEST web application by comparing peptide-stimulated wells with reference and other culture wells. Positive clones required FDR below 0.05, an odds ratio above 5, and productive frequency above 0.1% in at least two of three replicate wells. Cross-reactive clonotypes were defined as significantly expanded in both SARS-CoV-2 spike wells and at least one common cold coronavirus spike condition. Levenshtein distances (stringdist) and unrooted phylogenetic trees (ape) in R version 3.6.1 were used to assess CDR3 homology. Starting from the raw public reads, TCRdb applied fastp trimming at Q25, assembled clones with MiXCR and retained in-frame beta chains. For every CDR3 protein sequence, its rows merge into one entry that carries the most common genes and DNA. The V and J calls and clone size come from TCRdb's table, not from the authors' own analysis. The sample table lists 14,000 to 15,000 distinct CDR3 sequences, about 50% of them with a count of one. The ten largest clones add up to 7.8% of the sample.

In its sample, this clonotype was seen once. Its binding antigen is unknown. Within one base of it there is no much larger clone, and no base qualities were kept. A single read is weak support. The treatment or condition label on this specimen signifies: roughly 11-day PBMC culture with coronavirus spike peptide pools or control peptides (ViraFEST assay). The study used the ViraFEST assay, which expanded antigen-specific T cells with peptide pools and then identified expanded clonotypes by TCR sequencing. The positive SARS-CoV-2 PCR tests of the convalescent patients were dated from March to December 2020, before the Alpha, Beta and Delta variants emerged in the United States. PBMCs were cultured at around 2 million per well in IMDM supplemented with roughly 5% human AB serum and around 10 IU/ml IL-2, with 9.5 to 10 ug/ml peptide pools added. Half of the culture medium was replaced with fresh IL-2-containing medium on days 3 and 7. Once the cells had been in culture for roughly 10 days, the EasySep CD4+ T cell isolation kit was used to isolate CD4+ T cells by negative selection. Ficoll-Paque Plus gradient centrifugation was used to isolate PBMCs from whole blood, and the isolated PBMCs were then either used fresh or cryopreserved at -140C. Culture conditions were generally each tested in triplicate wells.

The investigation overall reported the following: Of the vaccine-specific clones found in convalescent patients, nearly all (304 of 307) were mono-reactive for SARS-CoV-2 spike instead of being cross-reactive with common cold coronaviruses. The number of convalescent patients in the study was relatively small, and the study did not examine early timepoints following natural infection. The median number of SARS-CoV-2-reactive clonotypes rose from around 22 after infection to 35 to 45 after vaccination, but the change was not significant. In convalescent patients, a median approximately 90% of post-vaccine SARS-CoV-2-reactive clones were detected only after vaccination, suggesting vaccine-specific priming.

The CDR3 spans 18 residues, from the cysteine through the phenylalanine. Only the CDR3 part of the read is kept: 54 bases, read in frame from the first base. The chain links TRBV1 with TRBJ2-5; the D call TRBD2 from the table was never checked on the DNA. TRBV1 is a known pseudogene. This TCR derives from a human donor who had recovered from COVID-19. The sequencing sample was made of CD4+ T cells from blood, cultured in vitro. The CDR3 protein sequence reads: CTSRTRVGLADIQETQYF. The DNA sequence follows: TGCACCAGCAGGACCCGGGTAGGACTAGCGGACATCCAAGAGACCCAGTACTTC.